One and the same sample provided the 11 T cell receptor beta chains below, sequenced in a study of shared clonotypes between healthy human individuals. Libraries were prepared by immunoSEQ multiplex PCR; TCRdb keeps only in-frame clonotypes and omits some of them. The sample has roughly 1.4 million clones, approximately 98.5% seen once. Material: naive CD4+ T cells sorted from blood. Subset in this sample: CD45RA+ positively selected. These receptor sequences come from a man between 25 and 39 years old in good health.

CDR3 in amino acids: CASRPNPGTGAYEQYF. The CDR3 DNA is TGTGCCAGCAGACCAAACCCGGGGACAGGGGCCTACGAGCAGTACTTC. The chain couples TRBV7-9 to TRBJ2-7, with 10 bases lining up with TRBD1. V gave up 6 bases and J gave up 2 bases; unmatched junction bases: 10. The V gene's germline CDR1 is SEHNR and CDR2 FQNEAQ (reference sequence). This CDR3 is 16 amino acids long.

V usage is TRBV4-1 and J usage is TRBJ1-5, with unresolved D. Germline V gene data show CDR1 as MGHRA and CDR2 as YSYEKL. The CDR3 has 14 amino acids. V was shortened by 0 bases and J by 9 bases, with 12 bases between the two germline ends. CDR3 amino acids: CASSQEGLKGPQHF. CDR3 in DNA: TGCGCCAGCAGCCAAGAGGGGTTGAAGGGGCCCCAGCATTTT.

The chain carries TRBV29-1 and TRBJ2-7; 7 bases are shared with TRBD2. Germline V gene lookup returns CDR1 SQVTM and CDR2 ANQGSEA. This CDR3 has 12 amino acids. The trim removed 6 bases at V and 2 bases at J, leaving 4 bases unmatched. The CDR3 loop reads CSVKRGPYEQYF. The CDR3, as DNA: TGCAGCGTCAAGCGGGGCCCCTACGAGCAGTACTTC.

The chain carries TRBV5-4 and TRBJ2-3; possibly TRBD2 for D (6 bases). The CDR3 runs 16 residues. The V gene lost 0 bases and the J gene lost 0 bases, with 11 bases spanning the gap. Germline V gives CDR1 SGHNT, CDR2 YYREEE (reference sequence). CDR3 protein: CASSLEGGTSTDTQYF. As DNA, the CDR3 is TGTGCCAGCAGCTTGGAGGGCGGGACTAGCACAGATACGCAGTATTTT.

The chain uses TRBV10-2 and TRBJ1-1; D is uncertain. CDR3 length equals 13 residues. Trimming pared 4 bases from V and 6 bases from J, leaving 12 bases between. Germline CDR1 is WSHSY and CDR2 is SAAADI. The CDR3 is CASSANSGAEAFF. In nucleotides, the CDR3 is TGCGCCAGCAGTGCAAACAGTGGGGCTGAAGCTTTCTTT.

The chain uses TRBV6-5 and TRBJ1-5; 7 positions match TRBD1. CDR1 and CDR2 (germline): MNHEY, SVGAGI. The length of the CDR3 is 15 residues. V trimming: 5 bases; J trimming: 2 bases; junction bases outside the gene matches: 6. The CDR3 nucleotides read TGTGCCAGCAGTCGCTGGACAGGACGCAATCAGCCCCAGCATTTT. It translates to CASSRWTGRNQPQHF.

The rearrangement uses TRBV20-1 and TRBJ1-4; D is ambiguous. The CDR3 has 10 amino acids. Germline CDR1 and CDR2: DFQATT and SNEGSKA (reference sequence). Trimming took 4 bases from V and 6 from J, leaving 3 bases between them. CDR3 DNA: TGCAGTGCTAAGGATGAAAAACTGTTTTTT. It specifies CSAKDEKLFF.

The table lists this clone with a few counts. The chain is built from TRBV19 and TRBJ2-7, with 9 bases matching TRBD1. Trimming cost V 5 bases and J 2 bases; bases outside gene matches: 7. The CDR3 has 15 amino acids. From germline, CDR1 is LNHDA and CDR2 SQIVND (reference sequence). The CDR3 is CASSPRTGATYEQYF. The CDR3 nucleotides are TGTGCCAGTAGTCCTCGGACAGGGGCCACCTACGAGCAGTACTTC.

The rearrangement uses TRBV19 and TRBJ1-5, with D possibly matching TRBD1 (5 bases). The germline gives CDR1 LNHDA, CDR2 SQIVND (reference sequence). Trimming cost V 6 bases and J 1 base, with 13 bases left between them. The CDR3 is made up of 15 amino acids. The CDR3 loop reads CASRRGTSSNQPQHF. The CDR3 region has the DNA TGTGCCAGTAGGAGAGGGACGTCAAGCAATCAGCCCCAGCATTTT. Full variable domain (outside the CDR3, taken from reference TRBV19 and TRBJ1-5): DGGITQSPKYLFRKEGQNVTLSCEQNLNHDAMYWYRQDPGQGLRLIYYSQIVNDFQKGDIAEGYSVSREKKESFPLTVTSAQKNPTAFYLCASRRGTSSNQPQHFGDGTRLSIL.

CDR3 in DNA: TGTGCCATCAGTGCCGGGACAGGGGGATCAGATACGCAGTATTTT. It specifies CAISAGTGGSDTQYF. The genes are TRBV10-3 and TRBJ2-3; 11 bases agree with TRBD1. CDR1 and CDR2 from the germline V gene are ENHRY and SYGVKD. The CDR3 covers 15 residues. The V segment lost 4 bases and the J segment 4 bases; nucleotides outside the gene matches: 4.

The chain couples TRBV11-2 to TRBJ2-7; 8 bases agree with TRBD2. The CDR3 runs to 18 residues. In germline, CDR1 is SGHAT, CDR2 FQNNGV. V was pared by 4 bases and J by 2 bases, with 16 bases of the junction left unmatched. The DNA of the CDR3 is TGTGCCAGCAGCTCTACCGACCCTAGCGGGCGCACACCCTACGAGCAGTACTTC. Its translation is CASSSTDPSGRTPYEQYF.